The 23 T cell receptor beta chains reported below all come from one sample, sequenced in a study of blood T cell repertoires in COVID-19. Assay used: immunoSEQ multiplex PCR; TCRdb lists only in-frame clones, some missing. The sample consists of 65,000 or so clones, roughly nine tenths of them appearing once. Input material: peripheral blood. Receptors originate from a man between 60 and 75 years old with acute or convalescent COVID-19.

As DNA, the CDR3 is TGCGCCAGCAGCGCCGACAGGGGGGGATCACCCCTCCACTTT. It codes for CASSADRGGSPLHF. The chain links TRBV5-1 to TRBJ1-6; TRBD1 aligns across 9 bases. V lost 4 bases and J lost 10; bases outside the gene matches: 6. The CDR3 is 14 amino acids. Germline V gene lookup returns CDR1 SGHRS and CDR2 YFSETQ.

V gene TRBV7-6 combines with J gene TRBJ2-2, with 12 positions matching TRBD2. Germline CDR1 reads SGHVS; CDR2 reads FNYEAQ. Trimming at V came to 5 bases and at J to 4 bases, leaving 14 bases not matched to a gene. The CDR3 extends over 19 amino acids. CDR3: CASSQSTSGGVKGTGELFF. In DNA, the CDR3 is TGTGCCAGCAGCCAATCGACTAGCGGGGGCGTCAAAGGCACCGGGGAGCTGTTTTTT.

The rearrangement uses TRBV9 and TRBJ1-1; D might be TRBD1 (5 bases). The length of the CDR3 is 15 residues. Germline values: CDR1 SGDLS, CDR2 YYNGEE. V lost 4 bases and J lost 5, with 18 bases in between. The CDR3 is CASSPQRGGVTEAFF. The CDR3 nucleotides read TGTGCCAGCAGCCCCCAGCGTGGGGGGGTGACTGAAGCTTTCTTT.

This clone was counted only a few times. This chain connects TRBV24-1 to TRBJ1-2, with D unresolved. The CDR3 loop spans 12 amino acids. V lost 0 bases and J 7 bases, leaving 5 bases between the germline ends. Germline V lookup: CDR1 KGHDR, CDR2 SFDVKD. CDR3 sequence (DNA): TGTGCCACCAGTGATTTGTTCGGTGGCTACACCTTC. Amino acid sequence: CATSDLFGGYTF.

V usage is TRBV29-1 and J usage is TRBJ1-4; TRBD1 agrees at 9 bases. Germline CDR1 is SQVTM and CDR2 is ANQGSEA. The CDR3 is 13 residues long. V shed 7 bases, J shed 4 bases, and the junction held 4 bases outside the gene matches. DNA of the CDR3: TGCAGCGCTCCGGGACAGGGTAATGAAAAACTGTTTTTT. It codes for CSAPGQGNEKLFF.

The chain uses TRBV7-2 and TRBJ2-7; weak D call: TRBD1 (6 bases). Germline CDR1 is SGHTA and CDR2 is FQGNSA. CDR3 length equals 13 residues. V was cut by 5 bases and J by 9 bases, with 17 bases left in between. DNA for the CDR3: TGTGCCAGCAGCCTTACTATGGGGACAATGCAGTACTTC. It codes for CASSLTMGTMQYF.

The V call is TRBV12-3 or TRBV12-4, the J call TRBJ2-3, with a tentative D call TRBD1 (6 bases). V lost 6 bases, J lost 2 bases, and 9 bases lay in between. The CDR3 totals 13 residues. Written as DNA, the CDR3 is TGTGCCAGCAGACCAGGGGTCACAGATACGCAGTATTTT. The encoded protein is CASRPGVTDTQYF.

The CDR3 DNA reads TGTGCCAGTCGCCGCACCGGGACAGTGAACACTGAAGCTTTCTTT. It is translated as CASRRTGTVNTEAFF. The gene calls are TRBV19 and TRBJ1-1; 7 nucleotides agree with TRBD1. This CDR3 has 15 amino acids. The ends lost 8 bases at V and 0 bases at J; junction bases unmatched: 9. Germline V gene sequence: CDR1 LNHDA, CDR2 SQIVND (reference sequence).

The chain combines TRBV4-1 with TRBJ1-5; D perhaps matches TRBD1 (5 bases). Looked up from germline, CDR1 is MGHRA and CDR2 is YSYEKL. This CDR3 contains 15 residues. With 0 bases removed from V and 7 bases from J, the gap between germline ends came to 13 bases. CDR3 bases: TGCGCCAGCAGCCAAGATCCGGGGGTTATACAGCCCCAGCATTTT. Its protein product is CASSQDPGVIQPQHF.

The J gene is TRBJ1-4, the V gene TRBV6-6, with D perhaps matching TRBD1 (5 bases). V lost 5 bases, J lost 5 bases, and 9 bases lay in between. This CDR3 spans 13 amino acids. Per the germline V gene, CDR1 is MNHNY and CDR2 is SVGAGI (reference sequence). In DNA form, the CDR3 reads TGTGCCAGCAGTGCAGGGAGGAATGAAAAACTGTTTTTT. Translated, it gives CASSAGRNEKLFF.

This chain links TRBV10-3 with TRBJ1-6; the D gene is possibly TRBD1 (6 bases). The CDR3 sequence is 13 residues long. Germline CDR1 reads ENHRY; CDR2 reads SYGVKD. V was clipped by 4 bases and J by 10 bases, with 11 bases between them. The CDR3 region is CAISAPGDSPLHF. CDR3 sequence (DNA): TGTGCCATCAGTGCGCCAGGGGACTCACCCCTCCACTTT.

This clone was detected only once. CDR3 in amino acids: CAWRGQINSPLHF. CDR3 sequence (DNA): TGTGCCTGGAGGGGACAGATCAATTCACCCCTCCACTTT. The V gene is TRBV30, the J gene TRBJ1-6; 7 bases match TRBD1. V was clipped by 3 bases and J by 7 bases; unmatched bases: 3. CDR3 length equals 13 residues. Germline-derived CDR1 and CDR2 are GTSNPN and SVGIG (reference sequence).

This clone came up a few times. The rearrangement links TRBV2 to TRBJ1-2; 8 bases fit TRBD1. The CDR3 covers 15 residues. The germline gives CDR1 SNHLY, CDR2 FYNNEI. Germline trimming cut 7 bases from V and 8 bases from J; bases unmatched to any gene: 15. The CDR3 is CASTPGRTGPGGYTF. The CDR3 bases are TGTGCCAGCACCCCTGGGAGGACAGGGCCGGGCGGCTACACCTTC.

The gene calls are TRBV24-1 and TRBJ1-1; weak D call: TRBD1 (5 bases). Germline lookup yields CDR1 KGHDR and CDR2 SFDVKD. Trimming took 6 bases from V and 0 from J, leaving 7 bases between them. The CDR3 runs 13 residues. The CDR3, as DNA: TGTGCCACCAGTAAGGGGCTGAACACTGAAGCTTTCTTT. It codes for CATSKGLNTEAFF.

CDR3 loop: CASSLVDNLRGEAFF. CDR3 bases: TGTGCCAGCAGTTTGGTCGACAATCTCCGGGGTGAAGCTTTCTTT. This sequence joins TRBV28 and TRBJ1-1; D gene unclear. Between the trimmed V and J ends, which lost 3 bases and 7 bases, there was a span of 18 bases. Per the germline V gene, CDR1 is MDHEN and CDR2 is SYDVKM. This CDR3 region has 15 residues.

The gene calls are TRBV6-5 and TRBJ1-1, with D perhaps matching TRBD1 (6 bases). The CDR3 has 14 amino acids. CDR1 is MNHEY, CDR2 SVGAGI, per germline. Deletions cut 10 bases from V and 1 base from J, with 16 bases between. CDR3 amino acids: CATKRGAANTEAFF. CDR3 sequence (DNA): TGTGCCACTAAACGGGGGGCTGCGAACACTGAAGCTTTCTTT.

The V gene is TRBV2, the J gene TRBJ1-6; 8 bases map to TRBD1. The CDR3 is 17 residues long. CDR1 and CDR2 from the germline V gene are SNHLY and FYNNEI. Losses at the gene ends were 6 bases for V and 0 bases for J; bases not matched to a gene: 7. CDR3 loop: CASRGQVESSYNSPLHF. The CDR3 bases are TGTGCCAGCAGGGGACAGGTCGAGAGCTCCTATAATTCACCCCTCCACTTT.

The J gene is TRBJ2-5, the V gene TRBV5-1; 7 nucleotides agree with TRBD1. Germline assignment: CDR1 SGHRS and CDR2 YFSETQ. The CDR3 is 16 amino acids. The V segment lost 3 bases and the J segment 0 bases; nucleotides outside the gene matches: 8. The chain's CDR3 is CASSSSFGTDQETQYF. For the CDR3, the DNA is TGCGCCAGCAGCTCATCCTTCGGGACAGACCAAGAGACCCAGTACTTC.

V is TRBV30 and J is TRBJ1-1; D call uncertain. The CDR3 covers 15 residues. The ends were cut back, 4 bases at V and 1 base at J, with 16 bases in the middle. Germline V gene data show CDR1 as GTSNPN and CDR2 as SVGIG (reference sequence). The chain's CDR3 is CAWTGGSGWNTEAFF. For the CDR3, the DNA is TGTGCCTGGACCGGAGGTTCCGGGTGGAACACTGAAGCTTTCTTT.

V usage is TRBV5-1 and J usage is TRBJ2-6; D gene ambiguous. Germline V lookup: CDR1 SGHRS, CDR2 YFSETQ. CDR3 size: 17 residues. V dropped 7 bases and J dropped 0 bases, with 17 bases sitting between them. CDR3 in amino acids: CASGNRIRSSGANVLTF. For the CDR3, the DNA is TGCGCCAGCGGCAACCGTATACGCTCCTCTGGGGCCAACGTCCTGACTTTC.

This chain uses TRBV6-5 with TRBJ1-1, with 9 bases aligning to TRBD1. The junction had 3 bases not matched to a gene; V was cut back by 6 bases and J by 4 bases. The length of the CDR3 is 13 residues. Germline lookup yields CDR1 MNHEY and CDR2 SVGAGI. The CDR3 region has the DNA TGTGCCAGCAGCTCGGGACAGGGCACTGAAGCTTTCTTT. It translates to CASSSGQGTEAFF.

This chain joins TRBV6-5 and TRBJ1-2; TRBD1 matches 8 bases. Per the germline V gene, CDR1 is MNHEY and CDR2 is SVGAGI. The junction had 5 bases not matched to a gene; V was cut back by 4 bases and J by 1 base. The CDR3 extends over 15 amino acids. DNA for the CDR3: TGTGCCAGCAGTTTAGGACAGGGCCTTAACTATGGCTACACCTTC. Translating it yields CASSLGQGLNYGYTF.

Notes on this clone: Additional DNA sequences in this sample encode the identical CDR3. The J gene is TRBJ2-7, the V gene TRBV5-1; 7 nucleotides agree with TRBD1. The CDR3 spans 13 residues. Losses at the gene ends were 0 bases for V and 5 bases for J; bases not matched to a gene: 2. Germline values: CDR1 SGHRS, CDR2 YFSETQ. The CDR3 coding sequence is TGCGCCAGCAGCTTGGACAGGGGACACGAGCAGTACTTC. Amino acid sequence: CASSLDRGHEQYF.